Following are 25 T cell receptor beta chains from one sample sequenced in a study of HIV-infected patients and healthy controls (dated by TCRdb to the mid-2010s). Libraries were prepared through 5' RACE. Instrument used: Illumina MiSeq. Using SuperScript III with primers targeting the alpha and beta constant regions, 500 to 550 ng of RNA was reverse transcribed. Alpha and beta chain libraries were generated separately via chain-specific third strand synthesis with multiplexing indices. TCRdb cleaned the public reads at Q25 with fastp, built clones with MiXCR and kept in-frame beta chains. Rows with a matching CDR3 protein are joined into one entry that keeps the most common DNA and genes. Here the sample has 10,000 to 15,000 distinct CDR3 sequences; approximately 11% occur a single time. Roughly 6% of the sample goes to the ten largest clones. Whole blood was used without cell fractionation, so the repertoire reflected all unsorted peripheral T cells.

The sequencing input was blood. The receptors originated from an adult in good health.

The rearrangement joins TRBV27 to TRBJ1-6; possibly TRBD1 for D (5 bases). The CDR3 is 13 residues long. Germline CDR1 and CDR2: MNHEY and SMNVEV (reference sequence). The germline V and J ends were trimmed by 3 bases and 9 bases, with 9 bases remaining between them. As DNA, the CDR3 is TGTGCCAGCAGTTTTACTGGGGCTTCACCCCTCCACTTT. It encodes CASSFTGASPLHF.

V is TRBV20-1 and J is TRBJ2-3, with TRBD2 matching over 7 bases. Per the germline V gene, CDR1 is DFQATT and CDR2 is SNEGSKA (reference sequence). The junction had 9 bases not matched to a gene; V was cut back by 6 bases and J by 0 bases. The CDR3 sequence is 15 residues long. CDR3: CSADGTTESTDTQYF. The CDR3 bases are TGCAGTGCAGACGGGACTACCGAGAGCACAGATACGCAGTATTTT.

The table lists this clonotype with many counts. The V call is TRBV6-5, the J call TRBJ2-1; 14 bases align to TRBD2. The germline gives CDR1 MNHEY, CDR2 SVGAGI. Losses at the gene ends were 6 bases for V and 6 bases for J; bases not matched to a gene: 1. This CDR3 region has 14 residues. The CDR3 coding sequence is TGTGCCAGCAGGGGACTAGCGGGGGCCAATGAGCAGTTCTTC. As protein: CASRGLAGANEQFF.

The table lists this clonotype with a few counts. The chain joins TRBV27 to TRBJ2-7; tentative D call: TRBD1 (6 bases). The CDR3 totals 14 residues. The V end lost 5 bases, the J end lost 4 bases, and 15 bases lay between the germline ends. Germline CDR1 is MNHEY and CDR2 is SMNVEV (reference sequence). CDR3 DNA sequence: TGTGCCAGCAGTCTGACCTCGGACAGTTACGAGCAGTACTTC. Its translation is CASSLTSDSYEQYF.

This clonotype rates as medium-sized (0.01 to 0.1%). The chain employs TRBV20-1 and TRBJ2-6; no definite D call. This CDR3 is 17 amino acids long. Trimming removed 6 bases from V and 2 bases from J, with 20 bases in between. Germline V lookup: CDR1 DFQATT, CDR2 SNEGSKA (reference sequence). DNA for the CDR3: TGCAGTGCCCTCGGCATCCCAGGAACACCTGGGGCCAACGTCCTGACTTTC. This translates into CSALGIPGTPGANVLTF.

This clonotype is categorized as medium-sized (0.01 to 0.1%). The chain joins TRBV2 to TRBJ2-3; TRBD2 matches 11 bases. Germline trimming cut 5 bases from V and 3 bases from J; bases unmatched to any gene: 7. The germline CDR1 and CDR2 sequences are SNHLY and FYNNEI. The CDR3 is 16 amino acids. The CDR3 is CASSSGTSGRTDTQYF. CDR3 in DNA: TGTGCCAGCAGTTCCGGGACTAGCGGAAGGACAGATACGCAGTATTTT. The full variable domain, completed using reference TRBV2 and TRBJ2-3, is EPEVTQTPSHQVTQMGQEVILRCVPISNHLYFYWYRQILGQKVEFLVSFYNNEISEKSEIFDDQFSVERPDGSNFTLKIRSTKLEDSAMYFCASSSGTSGRTDTQYFGPGTRLTVL.

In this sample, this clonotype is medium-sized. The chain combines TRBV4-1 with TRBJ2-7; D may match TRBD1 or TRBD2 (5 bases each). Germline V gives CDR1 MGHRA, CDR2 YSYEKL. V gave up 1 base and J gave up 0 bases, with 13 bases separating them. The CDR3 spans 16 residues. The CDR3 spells CASSQGGTASSYEQYF. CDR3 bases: TGCGCCAGCAGCCAAGGGGGGACGGCTAGCTCCTACGAGCAGTACTTC.

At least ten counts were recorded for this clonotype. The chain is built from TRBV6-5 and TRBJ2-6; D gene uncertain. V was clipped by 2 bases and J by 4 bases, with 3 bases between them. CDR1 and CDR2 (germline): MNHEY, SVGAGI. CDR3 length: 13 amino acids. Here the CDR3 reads CASSYGGANVLTF. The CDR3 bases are TGTGCCAGCAGTTACGGAGGGGCCAACGTCCTGACTTTC.

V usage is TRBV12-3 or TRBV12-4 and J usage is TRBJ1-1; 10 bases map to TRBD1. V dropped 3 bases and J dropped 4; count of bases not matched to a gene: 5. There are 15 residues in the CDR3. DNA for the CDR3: TGTGCCAGCAGTTTGACAGGGGGCCGACCCACTGAAGCTTTCTTT. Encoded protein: CASSLTGGRPTEAFF.

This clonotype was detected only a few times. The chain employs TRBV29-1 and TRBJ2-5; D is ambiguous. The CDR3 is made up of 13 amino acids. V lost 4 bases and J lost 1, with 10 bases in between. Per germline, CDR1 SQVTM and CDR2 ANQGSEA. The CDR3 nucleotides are TGCAGCGTTGTCACAGAGTTCCAAGAGACCCAGTACTTC. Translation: CSVVTEFQETQYF.

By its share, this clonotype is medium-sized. The CDR3 DNA follows: TGTGCCACCAGTGATTCCAGGACAGGGTTTAGCAATCAGCCCCAGCATTTT. Translating it yields CATSDSRTGFSNQPQHF. The J gene is TRBJ1-5, the V gene TRBV24-1; 8 bases are a match to TRBD1. Germline V gene sequence: CDR1 KGHDR, CDR2 SFDVKD. This CDR3 comprises 17 residues. The trim removed 2 bases at V and 0 bases at J, leaving 5 bases unmatched.

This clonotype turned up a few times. The CDR3 DNA follows: TGTGCCATCAGTGATGCCTACGAGCAGTACTTC. This translates into CAISDAYEQYF. This sequence joins TRBV10-3 and TRBJ2-7; D unresolved. The CDR3 extends over 11 amino acids. V was shortened by 3 bases and J by 2 bases, with 2 bases between the two germline ends. Germline assignment: CDR1 ENHRY and CDR2 SYGVKD.

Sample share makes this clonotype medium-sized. The CDR3 DNA reads TGTGCCATTCTGAGCTCCTATAATTCACCCCTCCACTTT. It specifies CAILSSYNSPLHF. This chain uses TRBV2 with TRBJ1-6, with D unresolved. The germline V and J ends were trimmed by 10 bases and 0 bases, with 7 bases remaining between them. The CDR3 loop spans 13 amino acids. The germline V gene encodes CDR1 SNHLY and CDR2 FYNNEI.

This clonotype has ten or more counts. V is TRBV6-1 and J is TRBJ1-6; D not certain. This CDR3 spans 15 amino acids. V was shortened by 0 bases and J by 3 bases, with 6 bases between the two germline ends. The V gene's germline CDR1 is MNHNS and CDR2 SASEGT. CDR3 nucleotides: TGTGCCAGCAGTGAAGCGGTAAACTATAATTCACCCCTCCACTTT. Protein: CASSEAVNYNSPLHF.

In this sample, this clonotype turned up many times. The CDR3 DNA reads as TGTGCCAGCAGGTTTGCGGGGGGGCTTTACAATGAGCAGTTCTTC. Protein sequence: CASRFAGGLYNEQFF. This chain links TRBV27 with TRBJ2-1, with TRBD2 matching over 9 bases. J lost 4 bases, V lost 6 bases, and 7 bases had no gene match. The V gene's germline CDR1 is MNHEY and CDR2 SMNVEV (reference sequence). This CDR3 comprises 15 residues.

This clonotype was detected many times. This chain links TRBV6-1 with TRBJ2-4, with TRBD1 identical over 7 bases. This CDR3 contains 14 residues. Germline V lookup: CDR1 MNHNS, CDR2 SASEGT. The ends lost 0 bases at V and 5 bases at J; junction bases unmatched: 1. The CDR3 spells CASSEAGGENIQYF. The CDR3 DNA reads TGTGCCAGCAGTGAAGCAGGGGGCGAAAACATTCAGTACTTC.

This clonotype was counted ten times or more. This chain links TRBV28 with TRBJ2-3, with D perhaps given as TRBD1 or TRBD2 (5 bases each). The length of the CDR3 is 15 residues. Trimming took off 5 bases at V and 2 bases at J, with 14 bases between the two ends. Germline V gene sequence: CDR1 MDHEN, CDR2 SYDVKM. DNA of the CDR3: TGTGCCAGCAGTGATTCCGGGACCGTCACAGATACGCAGTATTTT. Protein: CASSDSGTVTDTQYF.

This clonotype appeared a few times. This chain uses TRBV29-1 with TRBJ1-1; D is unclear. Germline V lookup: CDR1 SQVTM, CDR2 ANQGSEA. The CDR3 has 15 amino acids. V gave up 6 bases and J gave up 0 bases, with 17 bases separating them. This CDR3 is CSVPSVQTMNTEAFF. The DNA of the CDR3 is TGCAGCGTCCCCTCAGTTCAGACCATGAACACTGAAGCTTTCTTT.

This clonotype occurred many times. CDR3 in DNA: TGTGCCAGCAGGTCGGACACGGCCTATGGCTACACCTTC. Encoded protein: CASRSDTAYGYTF. This chain uses TRBV25-1 with TRBJ1-2; a weak D match, TRBD1 (5 bases). Germline CDR1 MGHDK, CDR2 SYGVNS. V dropped 6 bases and J dropped 4 bases, with 12 bases sitting between them. The CDR3 runs 13 residues.

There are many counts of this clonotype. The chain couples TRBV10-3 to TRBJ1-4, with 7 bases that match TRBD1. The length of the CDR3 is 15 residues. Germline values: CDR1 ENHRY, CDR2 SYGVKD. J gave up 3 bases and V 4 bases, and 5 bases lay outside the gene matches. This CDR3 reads CAISARQGANEKLFF. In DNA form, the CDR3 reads TGTGCCATCAGTGCCCGACAGGGTGCTAATGAAAAACTGTTTTTT.

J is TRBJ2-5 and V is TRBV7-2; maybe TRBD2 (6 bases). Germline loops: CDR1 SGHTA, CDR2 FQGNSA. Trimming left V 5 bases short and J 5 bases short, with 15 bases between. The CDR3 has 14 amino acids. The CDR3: CASSHTGGDETQYF. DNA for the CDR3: TGTGCCAGCAGCCACACCGGGGGTGACGAGACCCAGTACTTC. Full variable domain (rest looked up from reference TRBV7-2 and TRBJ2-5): GAGVSQSPSNKVTEKGKDVELRCDPISGHTALYWYRQSLGQGLEFLIYFQGNSAPDKSGLPSDRFSAERTGGSVSTLTIQRTQQEDSAVYLCASSHTGGDETQYFGPGTRLLVL.

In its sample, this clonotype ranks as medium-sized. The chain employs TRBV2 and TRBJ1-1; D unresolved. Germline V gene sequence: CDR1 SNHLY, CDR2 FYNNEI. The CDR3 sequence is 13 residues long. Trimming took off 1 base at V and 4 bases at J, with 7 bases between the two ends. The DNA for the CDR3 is TGTGCCAGCAGTGAAGGATCGTCCACTGAAGCTTTCTTT. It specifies CASSEGSSTEAFF.

The CDR3 reads CASSLDNQETQYF. Written as DNA, the CDR3 is TGTGCCAGCAGCTTGGACAACCAAGAGACCCAGTACTTC. The V gene is TRBV7-2, the J gene TRBJ2-5, with D perhaps TRBD1 (5 bases). Trimming pared 3 bases from V and 0 bases from J, leaving 5 bases between. This CDR3 comprises 13 residues. Germline CDR1 is SGHTA and CDR2 is FQGNSA.

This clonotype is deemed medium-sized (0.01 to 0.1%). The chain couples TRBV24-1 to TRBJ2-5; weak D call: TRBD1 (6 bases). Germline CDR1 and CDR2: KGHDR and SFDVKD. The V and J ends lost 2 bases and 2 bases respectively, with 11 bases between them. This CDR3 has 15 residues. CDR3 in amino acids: CATSDSLDRQETQYF. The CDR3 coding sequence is TGTGCCACCAGTGATTCCCTTGACAGGCAAGAGACCCAGTACTTC.

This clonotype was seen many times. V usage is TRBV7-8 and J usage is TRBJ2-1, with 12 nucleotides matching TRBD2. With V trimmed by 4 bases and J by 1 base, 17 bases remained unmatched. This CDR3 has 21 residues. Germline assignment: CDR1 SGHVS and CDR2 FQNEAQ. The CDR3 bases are TGTGCCAGCAGCTCTAACCGAACGTCTAGCGGGAGGGCCGGGTCCTACAATGAGCAGTTCTTC. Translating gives CASSSNRTSSGRAGSYNEQFF.